Sequencing of this T cell receptor beta chain was carried out in a study of post-analysis software for immune sequencing data. The wider study: The courses of disease that were included comprised relapsing-remitting, secondary progressive and progressive-relapsing multiple sclerosis. Notes on the study in general: Samples sharing a preparation batch grouped tightly together when assessed by F measure. Those with multiple sclerosis, the patient group, showed significantly lower normalized Chao1 diversity than controls. A handful of TRBV segments occurring more often in patients than controls included TRBV5-6, TRBV5-1 and TRBV20-1.

With 4 bases clipped from V and 2 bases from J, the junction kept 5 bases outside the gene matches. CDR1 and CDR2 (germline): DFQATT, SNEGSKA (reference sequence). This CDR3 contains 15 residues. Unique-molecular-identifier-tagged TCR beta cDNA libraries were used. Starting from about 0.98 to 11 million T cells, the study yielded approximately 500,000 cDNA molecules. TCRdb re-analysed the PCR reads in MiXCR, keeping a single row per CDR3 protein. This table holds about half a million distinct CDR3 sequences, roughly 34% found once. A word on this clonotype: The target antigen is unknown.

This rearrangement joins TRBV20-1 to TRBJ2-3, with 11 bases that match TRBD1. The receptor's source is a girl aged 2 to 17 with multiple sclerosis. The sequenced material came from blood. The CDR3 sequence is CSATPGQGDTDTQYF. The CDR3 nucleotides read TGCAGTGCTACCCCGGGACAGGGGGACACAGATACGCAGTATTTT.